This T cell receptor beta chain was recorded in a study of blood T cells in healthy people across ages. Study results and limitations: Investigators treated diversity estimates from one million T cells as underestimates. Long-lived donors exceeded aged donors in naive CD4+ cells and diversity.

A J-beta primer mix and a sample-barcoded 5' primer were used in a second PCR of about 7 to 12 cycles. MiXCR was run by TCRdb on the 5' RACE reads, yielding one entry per CDR3 protein. The table records around 780,000 distinct CDR3 sequences, roughly 26% of them present only once. As to this clonotype: Antigen: not known.

V lost 7 bases and J lost 3; bases outside the gene matches: 6. CDR3 length: 14 amino acids. The same sample was also used in a study of T cells of mothers and their children. This second study notes: In unrelated and related pairs, TCR recombination output is shaped in a similar way by thymic selection. There was no detection of any persistent microchimeric T cell clones.

Specimen: blood. This chain uses TRBV12-3 or TRBV12-4 with TRBJ2-3, with 8 bases aligning to TRBD2. This clonotype originated in a boy between 10 and 17 years old in good health. In DNA form, the CDR3 reads TGTGCCAGCATAACTCGCGGGGGGACAGATACGCAGTATTTT. This codes for CASITRGGTDTQYF.